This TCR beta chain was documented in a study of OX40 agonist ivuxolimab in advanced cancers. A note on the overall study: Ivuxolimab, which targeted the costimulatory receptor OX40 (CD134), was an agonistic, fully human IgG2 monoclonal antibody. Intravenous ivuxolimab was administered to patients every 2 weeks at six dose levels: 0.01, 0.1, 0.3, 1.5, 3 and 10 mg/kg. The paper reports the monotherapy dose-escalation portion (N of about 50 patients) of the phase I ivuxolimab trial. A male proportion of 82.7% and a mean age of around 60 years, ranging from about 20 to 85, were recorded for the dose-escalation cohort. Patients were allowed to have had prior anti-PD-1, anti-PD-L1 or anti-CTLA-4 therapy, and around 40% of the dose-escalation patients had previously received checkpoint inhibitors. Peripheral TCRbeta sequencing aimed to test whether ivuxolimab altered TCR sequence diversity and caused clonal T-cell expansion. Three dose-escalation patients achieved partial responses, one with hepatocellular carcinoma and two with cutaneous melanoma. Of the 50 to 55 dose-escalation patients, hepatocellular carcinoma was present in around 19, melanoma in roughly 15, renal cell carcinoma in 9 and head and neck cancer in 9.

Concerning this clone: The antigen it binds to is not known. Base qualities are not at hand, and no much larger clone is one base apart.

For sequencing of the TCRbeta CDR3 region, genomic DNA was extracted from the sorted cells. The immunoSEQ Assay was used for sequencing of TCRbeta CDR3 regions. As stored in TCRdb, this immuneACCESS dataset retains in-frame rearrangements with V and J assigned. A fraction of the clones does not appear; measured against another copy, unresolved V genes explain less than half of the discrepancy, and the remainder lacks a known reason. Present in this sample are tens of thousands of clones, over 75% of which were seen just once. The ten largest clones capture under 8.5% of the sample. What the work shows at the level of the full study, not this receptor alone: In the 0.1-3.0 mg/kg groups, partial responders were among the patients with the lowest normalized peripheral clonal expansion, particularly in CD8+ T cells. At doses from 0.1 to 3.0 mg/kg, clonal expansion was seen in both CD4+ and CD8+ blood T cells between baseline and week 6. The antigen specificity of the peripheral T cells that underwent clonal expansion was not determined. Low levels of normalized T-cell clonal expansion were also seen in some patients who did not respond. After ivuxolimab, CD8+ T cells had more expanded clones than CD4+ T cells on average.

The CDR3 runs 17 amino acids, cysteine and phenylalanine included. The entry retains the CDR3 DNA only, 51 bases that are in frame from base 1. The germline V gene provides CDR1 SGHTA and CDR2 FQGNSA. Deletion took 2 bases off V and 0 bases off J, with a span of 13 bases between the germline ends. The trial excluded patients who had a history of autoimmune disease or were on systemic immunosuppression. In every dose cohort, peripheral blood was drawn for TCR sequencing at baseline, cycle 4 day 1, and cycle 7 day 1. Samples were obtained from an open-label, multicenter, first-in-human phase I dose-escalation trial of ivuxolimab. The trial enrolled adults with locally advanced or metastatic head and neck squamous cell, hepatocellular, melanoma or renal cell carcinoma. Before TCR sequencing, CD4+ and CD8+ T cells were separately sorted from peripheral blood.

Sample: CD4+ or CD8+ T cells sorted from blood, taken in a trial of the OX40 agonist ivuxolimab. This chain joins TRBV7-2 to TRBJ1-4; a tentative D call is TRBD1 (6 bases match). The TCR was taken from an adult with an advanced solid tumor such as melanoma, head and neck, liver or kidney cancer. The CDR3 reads CASSLRGRGSTNEKLFF. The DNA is TGTGCCAGCAGCTTAAGGGGGAGGGGATCAACTAATGAAAAACTGTTTTTT.